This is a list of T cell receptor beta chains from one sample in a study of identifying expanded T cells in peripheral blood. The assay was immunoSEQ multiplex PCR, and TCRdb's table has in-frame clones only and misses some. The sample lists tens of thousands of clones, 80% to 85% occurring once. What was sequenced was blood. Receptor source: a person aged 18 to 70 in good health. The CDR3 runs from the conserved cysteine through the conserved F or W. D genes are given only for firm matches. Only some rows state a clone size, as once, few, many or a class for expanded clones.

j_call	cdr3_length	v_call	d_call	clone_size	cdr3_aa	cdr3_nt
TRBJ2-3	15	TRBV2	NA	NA	CASSEAGPWADTQYF	TGTGCCAGCAGTGAAGCTGGACCGTGGGCAGATACGCAGTATTTT
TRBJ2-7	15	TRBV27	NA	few	CASSTQPTGSYEQYF	TGTGCCAGCAGTACCCAACCGACAGGATCCTACGAGCAGTACTTC
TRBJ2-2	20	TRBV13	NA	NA	CASTLSASPPGTKNTGELFF	TGTGCCAGCACCCTCTCCGCATCCCCTCCCGGGACAAAGAACACCGGGGAGCTGTTTTTT
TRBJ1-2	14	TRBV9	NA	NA	CASSVVGQGEDYTF	TGTGCCAGCAGCGTAGTGGGGCAGGGAGAAGACTACACCTTC
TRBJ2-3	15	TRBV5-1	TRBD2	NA	CASSQGLSAQDTQYF	TGCGCCAGCAGCCAGGGACTATCAGCACAAGATACGCAGTATTTT
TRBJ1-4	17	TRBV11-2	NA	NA	CASSLARDATTNEKLFF	TGTGCCAGCAGCTTAGCCCGGGACGCAACAACTAATGAAAAACTGTTTTTT
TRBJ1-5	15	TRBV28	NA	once	CASSPWARGNQPQHF	TGTGCCAGCAGTCCTTGGGCCCGGGGCAATCAGCCCCAGCATTTT
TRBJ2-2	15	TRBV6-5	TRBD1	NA	CASRSGTGSTGELFF	TGTGCCAGCAGGTCCGGGACAGGTAGCACCGGGGAGCTGTTTTTT
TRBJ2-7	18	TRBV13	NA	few	CASSKSGTSHTNSYEQYF	TGTGCCAGCAGCAAATCCGGGACGTCACATACTAACTCCTACGAGCAGTACTTC
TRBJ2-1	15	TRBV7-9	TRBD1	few	CASSAGTGIQNEQFF	TGTGCCAGCAGCGCCGGGACAGGGATACAGAATGAGCAGTTCTTC
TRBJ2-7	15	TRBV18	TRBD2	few	CASSPLGGDSYEQYF	TGTGCCAGCTCACCCCTGGGGGGGGACTCCTACGAGCAGTACTTC
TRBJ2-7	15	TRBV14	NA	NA	CASSLGGDSTYEQYF	TGTGCCAGCAGCCTGGGCGGGGACAGCACCTACGAGCAGTACTTC
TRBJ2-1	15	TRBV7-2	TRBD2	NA	CASSLNPSGIGEQFF	TGTGCCAGCAGCTTAAATCCTAGCGGGATTGGTGAGCAGTTCTTC
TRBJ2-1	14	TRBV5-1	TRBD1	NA	CASSQGQLSNEQFF	TGCGCCAGCAGCCAGGGACAGCTAAGCAATGAGCAGTTCTTC
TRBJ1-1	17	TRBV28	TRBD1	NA	CASSLPGQGAKSTEAFF	TGTGCCAGCAGTTTACCGGGACAGGGGGCGAAATCCACTGAAGCTTTCTTT
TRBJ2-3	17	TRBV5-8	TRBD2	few	CASSLASSGKTTDTQYF	TGTGCCAGCAGCTTGGCCTCTAGCGGGAAAACCACAGATACGCAGTATTTT
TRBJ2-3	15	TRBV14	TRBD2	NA	CASSLRRELKGAQYF	TGTGCCAGCAGCCTACGGCGGGAGCTTAAGGGTGCGCAGTATTTT
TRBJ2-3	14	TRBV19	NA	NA	CASSPGPPTDTQYF	TGTGCCAGTAGTCCGGGACCGCCCACAGATACGCAGTATTTT
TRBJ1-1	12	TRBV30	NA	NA	CAWSVGVPEAFF	TGTGCCTGGAGTGTCGGTGTCCCTGAAGCTTTCTTT
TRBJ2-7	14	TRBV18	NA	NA	CASSPAGTYYEQYF	TGTGCCAGCTCACCAGCAGGGACCTACTACGAGCAGTACTTC
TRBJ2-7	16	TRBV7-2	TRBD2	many	CASSLGASGSRYEQYF	TGTGCCAGCAGCCTAGGGGCCAGCGGGAGCAGGTACGAGCAGTACTTC
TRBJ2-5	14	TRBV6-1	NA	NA	CASTAVEVGETQYF	TGTGCCAGCACAGCCGTAGAGGTTGGGGAGACCCAGTACTTC
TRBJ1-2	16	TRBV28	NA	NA	CASSAHSGTLNYGYTF	TGTGCCAGCAGTGCCCACTCCGGGACACTTAACTATGGCTACACCTTC
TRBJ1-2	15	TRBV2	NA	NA	CASSEISGASYGYTF	TGTGCCAGCAGTGAAATATCAGGGGCCTCCTATGGCTACACCTTC
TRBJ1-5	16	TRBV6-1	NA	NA	CASSEGVGYSNQPQHF	TGTGCCAGCAGTGAAGGAGTGGGGTATAGCAATCAGCCCCAGCATTTT
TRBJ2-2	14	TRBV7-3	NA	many	CASSRGGDTGELFF	TGTGCCAGCAGCCGTGGGGGTGACACCGGGGAGCTGTTTTTT
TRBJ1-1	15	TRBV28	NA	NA	CATLTEGGAYTEAFF	TGTGCCACCCTCACGGAGGGGGGGGCGTACACTGAAGCTTTCTTT
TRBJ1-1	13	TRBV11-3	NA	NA	CASSLIENTEAFF	TGTGCCAGCAGCTTAATCGAGAACACTGAAGCTTTCTTT
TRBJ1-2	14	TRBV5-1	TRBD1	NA	CASSQGQGTYGYTF	TGCGCCAGCAGCCAGGGACAGGGGACCTATGGCTACACCTTC
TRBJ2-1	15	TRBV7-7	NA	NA	CASSLATANYNEQFF	TGTGCTAGCAGCTTAGCTACAGCCAACTACAATGAGCAGTTCTTC
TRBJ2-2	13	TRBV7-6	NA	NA	CASSLVLAGELFF	TGTGCCAGCAGCTTAGTATTGGCCGGGGAGCTGTTTTTT
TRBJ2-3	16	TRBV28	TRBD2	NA	CASSLGLAGLIYTQYF	TGTGCCAGCAGTCTCGGACTAGCGGGACTCATTTATACGCAGTATTTT
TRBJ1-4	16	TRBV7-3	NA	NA	CASSRDGSGSGEKLFF	TGTGCCAGCAGCCGCGACGGTAGCGGGTCGGGTGAAAAACTGTTTTTT
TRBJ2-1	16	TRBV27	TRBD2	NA	CASTATSGSSYNEQFF	TGTGCCAGCACCGCGACTAGCGGTAGCTCCTACAATGAGCAGTTCTTC
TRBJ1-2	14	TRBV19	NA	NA	CASSLSRANYGYTF	TGTGCCAGTAGTTTATCGAGGGCGAACTATGGCTACACCTTC
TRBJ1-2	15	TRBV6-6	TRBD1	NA	CASSPYRGSNYGYTF	TGTGCCAGCAGCCCTTACAGGGGTTCTAACTATGGCTACACCTTC
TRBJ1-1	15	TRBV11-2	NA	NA	CASSADRIMNTEAFF	TGTGCCAGCAGCGCCGACAGGATCATGAACACTGAAGCTTTCTTT
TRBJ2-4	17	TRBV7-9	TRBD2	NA	CASSPPRLAGLKNIQYF	TGTGCCAGCAGCCCTCCACGACTAGCGGGGCTCAAAAACATTCAGTACTTC
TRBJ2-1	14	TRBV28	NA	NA	CASSTQRPNNEQFF	TGTGCCAGCAGCACTCAGAGGCCAAACAATGAGCAGTTCTTC
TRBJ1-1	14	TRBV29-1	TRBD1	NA	CSVNRGAGNTEAFF	TGCAGCGTCAACAGGGGTGCGGGGAACACTGAAGCTTTCTTT
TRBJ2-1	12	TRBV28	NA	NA	CATSWGGGEQFF	TGTGCCACCTCATGGGGAGGGGGTGAGCAGTTCTTC
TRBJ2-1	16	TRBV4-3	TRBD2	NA	CASSQDTSASSFKQFF	TGCGCCAGCAGCCAAGACACTAGCGCCTCCTCCTTCAAGCAGTTCTTC
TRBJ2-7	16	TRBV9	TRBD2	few	CASSPREREVSYEQYF	TGTGCCAGCAGTCCCCGTGAGCGGGAGGTCTCCTACGAGCAGTACTTC